This T cell receptor beta chain was sequenced in a study of blood T cell repertoires in COVID-19. Overall study: Sites in the United States, Italy and Spain provided acute and convalescent COVID-19 samples. From T cells, B-cell-depleted T cells, or PBMCs came the material, which was cDNA or gDNA.

Authors' methods: Amplified reference gene primers provided the basis for estimating nucleated cell counts. Assay: immunoSEQ multiplex PCR; the TCRdb copy retains only in-frame clones and omits some. V, J and clone size are taken as reported in that table, and D and trimming were inferred from the DNA itself. The sample lists 150,000 to 200,000 clones; 80% to 90% were seen once. V was trimmed by 1 base and J by 3 bases, leaving 10 bases between them. Germline assignment: CDR1 SEHNR and CDR2 FQNEAQ (reference sequence). The CDR3 totals 14 residues. The V gene is TRBV7-9, the J gene TRBJ2-7; D possibly corresponds to TRBD2 (5 bases). The sample comprised peripheral blood. The TCR was taken from a man in his forties who had recovered from COVID-19. The CDR3 sequence: CASSLVSSSYEQYF. The CDR3 coding sequence is TGTGCCAGCAGCTTAGTTTCTAGCAGCTACGAGCAGTACTTC.